These T cell receptor beta chains were read from a single sample in a study of blood T cell repertoires in COVID-19. The protocol was immunoSEQ multiplex PCR, while the TCRdb copy is restricted to in-frame clones and leaves out a portion. The table lists 65,000 to 85,000 clones, approximately 87% of them singletons. The sequencing input was peripheral blood. The receptors stem from a man in his forties or fifties with active COVID-19. CDR3s leave out the opening cysteine and the closing phenylalanine or tryptophan.

length | J | V | CDR3
9 | TRBJ1-5 | TRBV6-5 | ASGGIQPQH
14 | TRBJ2-2 | TRBV5-5 | ASSRASGGYTGELF
11 | TRBJ1-6 | TRBV2 | ASMFTGGSPLH
15 | TRBJ2-7 | TRBV21-1 | ASSSPRQGVVTYEQY
13 | TRBJ2-2 | TRBV18 | ASSPTGIPTGELF
16 | TRBJ2-5 | TRBV21-1 | ASSKEIGGRERQETQY
12 | TRBJ1-2 | TRBV29-1 | SGGQSVANYGYT
13 | TRBJ2-3 | TRBV9 | ASSVAGTFADTQY
10 | TRBJ2-7 | TRBV6-2/TRBV6-3 | ASSYSGGEQY
12 | TRBJ2-5 | TRBV6-5 | ASDHAGRQETQY
13 | TRBJ2-1 | TRBV19 | ASSVLAGSYNEQF
15 | TRBJ2-7 | TRBV28 | ASSFRQYLFPDYEQY
12 | TRBJ2-3 | TRBV6-2/TRBV6-3 | ASSYDWLGATQY
10 | TRBJ1-2 | TRBV7-2 | ASSPTLGGYT
11 | TRBJ1-3 | TRBV3-1/TRBV3-2 | ASSQGGGNTIY
13 | TRBJ1-2 | TRBV9 | ASSPESGHNYGYT
11 | TRBJ2-7 | TRBV11-2 | ASSLVAGYEQY
11 | TRBJ2-7 | TRBV6-6 | ASRLTDSYEQY
13 | TRBJ2-3 | TRBV9 | ASSVSPQGTDTQY
10 | TRBJ1-1 | TRBV6-5 | ASSLLGAQAF
13 | TRBJ2-5 | TRBV2 | ASSEAPQAGGTQY
11 | TRBJ1-2 | TRBV5-1 | ASSRARESGYT
13 | TRBJ2-7 | TRBV5-5 | ASSFLGTSSYEQY
12 | TRBJ1-1 | TRBV2 | ASTIVPTNTEAF
11 | TRBJ2-1 | TRBV5-4 | ASSARDSNEQF
12 | TRBJ1-5 | TRBV6-2/TRBV6-3 | ASSSQYSNQPQH
15 | TRBJ2-2 | TRBV9 | ASSVPSGRQDTGELF
14 | TRBJ1-4 | TRBV7-3 | ASSFPDRVTNEKLF
13 | TRBJ2-7 | TRBV5-6 | ASSLMGWDTYEQY
13 | TRBJ2-7 | TRBV10-3 | AISENALVNNEQY
14 | TRBJ2-1 | TRBV9 | ASSRTRLAGEGEQF
13 | TRBJ2-7 | TRBV9 | ASSVGGGGSYEQY
14 | TRBJ1-3 | TRBV18 | ASSPSVAVSGNTIY
12 | TRBJ1-2 | TRBV6-5 | ASTGTAPNYGYT
13 | TRBJ2-7 | TRBV5-1 | ASSFNGQGPYEQY
13 | TRBJ2-1 | TRBV24-1 | ATSGGQVSYNEQF
12 | TRBJ1-6 | TRBV4-3 | ASSQGLINSPLH
12 | TRBJ2-1 | TRBV5-1 | TSNKGAVGNEQF
13 | TRBJ2-7 | TRBV7-9 | ASSTIRDTAYEQY
14 | TRBJ1-2 | TRBV19 | ASSTRTGQVNYGYT
12 | TRBJ2-7 | TRBV9 | ASSVGSRSYEQY
13 | TRBJ2-7 | TRBV15 | ATSREPRGLDEQY
17 | TRBJ2-3 | TRBV3-1/TRBV3-2 | ASSPRAGLPTAGGATQY
13 | TRBJ1-2 | TRBV5-1 | ASSLSAGANYGYT
14 | TRBJ1-2 | TRBV3-1/TRBV3-2 | ASSQGAVGGGGGYT